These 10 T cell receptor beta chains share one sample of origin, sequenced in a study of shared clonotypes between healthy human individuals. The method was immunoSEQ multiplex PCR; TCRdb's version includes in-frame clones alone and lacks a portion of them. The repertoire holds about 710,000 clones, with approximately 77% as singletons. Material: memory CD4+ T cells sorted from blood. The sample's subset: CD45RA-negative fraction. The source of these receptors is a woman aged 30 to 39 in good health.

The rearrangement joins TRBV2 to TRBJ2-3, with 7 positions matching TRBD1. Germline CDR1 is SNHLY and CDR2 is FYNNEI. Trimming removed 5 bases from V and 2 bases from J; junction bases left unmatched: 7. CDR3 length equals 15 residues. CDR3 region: CASSLNGQATDTQYF. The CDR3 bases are TGTGCCAGCAGTCTTAACGGACAGGCCACAGATACGCAGTATTTT.

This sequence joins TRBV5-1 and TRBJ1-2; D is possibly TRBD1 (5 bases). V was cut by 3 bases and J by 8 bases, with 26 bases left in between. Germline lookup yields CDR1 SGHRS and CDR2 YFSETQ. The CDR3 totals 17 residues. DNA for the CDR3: TGCGCCAGCAGCTATGTTGGGGACCTGACGAGAGGGTCCGGCTACACCTTC. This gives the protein CASSYVGDLTRGSGYTF.

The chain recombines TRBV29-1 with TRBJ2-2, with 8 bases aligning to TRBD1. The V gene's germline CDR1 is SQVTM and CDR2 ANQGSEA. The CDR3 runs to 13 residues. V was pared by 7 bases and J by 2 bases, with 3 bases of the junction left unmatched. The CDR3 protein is CSADRGNTGELFF. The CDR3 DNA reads TGCAGCGCAGACAGGGGAAACACCGGGGAGCTGTTTTTT.

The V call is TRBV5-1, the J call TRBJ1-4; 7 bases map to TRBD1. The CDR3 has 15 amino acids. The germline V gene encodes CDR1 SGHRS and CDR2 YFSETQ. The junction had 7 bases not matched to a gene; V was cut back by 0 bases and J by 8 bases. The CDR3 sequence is CASSLEGAGGEKLFF. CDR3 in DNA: TGCGCCAGCAGCTTGGAGGGGGCGGGTGGCGAAAAACTGTTTTTT. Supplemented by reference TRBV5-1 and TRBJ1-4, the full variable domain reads KAGVTQTPRYLIKTRGQQVTLSCSPISGHRSVSWYQQTPGQGLQFLFEYFSETQRNKGNFPGRFSGRQFSNSRSEMNVSTLELGDSALYLCASSLEGAGGEKLFFGSGTQLSVL.

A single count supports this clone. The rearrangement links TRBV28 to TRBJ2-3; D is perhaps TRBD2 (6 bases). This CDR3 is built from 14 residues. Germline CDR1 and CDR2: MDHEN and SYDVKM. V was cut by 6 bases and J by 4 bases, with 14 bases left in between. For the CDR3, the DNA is TGTGCCAGCAGGGGTGGAGGGCCGTCAGATACGCAGTATTTT. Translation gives CASRGGGPSDTQYF.

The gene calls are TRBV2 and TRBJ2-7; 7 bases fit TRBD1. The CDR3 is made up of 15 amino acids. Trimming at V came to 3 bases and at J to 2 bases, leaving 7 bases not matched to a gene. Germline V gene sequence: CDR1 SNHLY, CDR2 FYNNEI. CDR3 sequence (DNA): TGTGCCAGCAGTGACCACGGGCAGGGGGCCTACGAGCAGTACTTC. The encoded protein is CASSDHGQGAYEQYF.

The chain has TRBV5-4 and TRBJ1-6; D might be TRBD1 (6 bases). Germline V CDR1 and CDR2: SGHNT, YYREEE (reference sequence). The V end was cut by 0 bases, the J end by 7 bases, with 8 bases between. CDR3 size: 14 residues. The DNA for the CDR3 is TGTGCCAGCAGCTTGGACAGGGAGAATTCACCCCTCCACTTT. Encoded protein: CASSLDRENSPLHF.

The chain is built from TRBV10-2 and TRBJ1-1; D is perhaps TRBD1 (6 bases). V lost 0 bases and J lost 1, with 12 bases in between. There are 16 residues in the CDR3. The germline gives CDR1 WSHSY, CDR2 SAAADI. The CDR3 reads CASSESIDRWNTEAFF. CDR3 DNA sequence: TGCGCCAGCAGTGAGTCGATTGACAGGTGGAACACTGAAGCTTTCTTT.

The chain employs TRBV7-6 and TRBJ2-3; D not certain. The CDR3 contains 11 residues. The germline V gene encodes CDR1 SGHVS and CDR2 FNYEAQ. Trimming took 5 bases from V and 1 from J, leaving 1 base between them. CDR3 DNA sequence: TGTGCCAGCAGCCGCACAGATACGCAGTATTTT. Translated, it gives CASSRTDTQYF.

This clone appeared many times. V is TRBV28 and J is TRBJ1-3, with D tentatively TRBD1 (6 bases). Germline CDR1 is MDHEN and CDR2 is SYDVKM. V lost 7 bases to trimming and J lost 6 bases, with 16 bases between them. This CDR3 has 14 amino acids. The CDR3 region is CASTPRGAVNTIYF. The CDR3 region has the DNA TGTGCCAGCACCCCGCGGGGGGCAGTAAACACCATATATTTT.